The 30 T cell receptor beta chains listed next were all sequenced from one sample in a study of CD8+ T cells in alopecia areata. Stated treatment: oral pan-JAK inhibitor, 5-10 mg twice daily. RNA extraction and reverse transcription yielded cDNA as sequencing template. Repertoires were generated with immunoSEQ multiplex PCR, while TCRdb's copy carries only in-frame clones and drops some. The sample holds 150,000 to 200,000 clones; about three fifths are singletons and the top ten take 16%. The material sequenced was CD4+ T cells sorted from blood, taken at approximately week 61, from a patient treated with tofacitinib. These receptor sequences come from a human donor with alopecia areata.

The J gene is TRBJ2-7, the V gene TRBV6-1; D unclear. The CDR3 covers 13 residues. The germline CDR1 and CDR2 sequences are MNHNS and SASEGT. Trimming removed 4 bases at V and 2 bases at J, with 9 bases between. The CDR3 here is CASSVDSPYEQYF. CDR3 in DNA: TGTGCCAGCAGTGTCGATAGCCCCTACGAGCAGTACTTC.

DNA for the CDR3: TGCGCCAGCAGCTTGGCGAGCGGGGGTAACGAGCAGTACTTC. This codes for CASSLASGGNEQYF. The chain couples TRBV5-1 to TRBJ2-7; 8 positions agree with TRBD2. The CDR3 sequence is 14 residues long. The J segment lost 5 bases and the V segment lost 0 bases, leaving 4 bases of the junction unmatched. Per the germline V gene, CDR1 is SGHRS and CDR2 is YFSETQ.

The V gene is TRBV28, the J gene TRBJ2-7; 7 positions match TRBD1. The length of the CDR3 is 15 residues. Looked up from germline, CDR1 is MDHEN and CDR2 is SYDVKM. With 2 bases clipped from V and 3 bases from J, the junction kept 7 bases outside the gene matches. The CDR3 nucleotides read TGTGCCAGCAGTTTACGAGACAGGGTGGTCTACGAGCAGTACTTC. It codes for CASSLRDRVVYEQYF.

The chain employs TRBV30 and TRBJ1-5; 8 bases fit TRBD1. CDR1 is GTSNPN, CDR2 SVGIG, per germline (reference sequence). This CDR3 comprises 14 residues. V lost 0 bases and J lost 7; bases outside the gene matches: 5. In nucleotides, the CDR3 is TGTGCCTGGAGTGTGGACAGGGCCGACCAGCCCCAGCATTTT. Encoded protein: CAWSVDRADQPQHF.

V is TRBV30 and J is TRBJ2-7; 7 bases are a match to TRBD2. Germline V gene lookup returns CDR1 GTSNPN and CDR2 SVGIG (reference sequence). Trimming at V came to 0 bases and at J to 3 bases, leaving 5 bases not matched to a gene. The CDR3 runs to 14 residues. CDR3 protein: CAWSVLGGYYEQYF. CDR3 bases: TGTGCCTGGAGTGTACTCGGGGGGTACTACGAGCAGTACTTC.

This clone was counted between two and nine times. The chain recombines TRBV5-1 with TRBJ2-3; a possible D gene is TRBD2 (5 bases). V shed 4 bases and J shed 4 bases, with 16 bases lying between them. Germline V gene lookup returns CDR1 SGHRS and CDR2 YFSETQ. The CDR3 consists of 15 residues. DNA for the CDR3: TGCGCCAGCAGCGGACTGGACGCCTTCCCAGATACGCAGTATTTT. Protein: CASSGLDAFPDTQYF.

The J gene is TRBJ2-3, the V gene TRBV15, with D possibly TRBD1 on 5 matching bases. Trimming pared 6 bases from V and 7 bases from J, leaving 11 bases between. The CDR3 loop spans 12 amino acids. CDR1 and CDR2 from the germline V gene are LNHNV and YYDKDF (reference sequence). CDR3 in amino acids: CATSTDRNTQYF. CDR3 DNA: TGTGCCACCAGTACAGACAGAAATACGCAGTATTTT. Together with reference TRBV15 and TRBJ2-3, the CDR3 gives the full variable domain: DAMVIQNPRYQVTQFGKPVTLSCSQTLNHNVMYWYQQKSSQAPKLLFHYYDKDFNNEADTPDNFQSRRPNTSFCFLDIRSPGLGDTAMYLCATSTDRNTQYFGPGTRLTVL.

V and J are TRBV30 and TRBJ1-4; D may be TRBD1 (5 bases). From germline, CDR1 is GTSNPN and CDR2 SVGIG (reference sequence). V was cut by 7 bases and J by 3 bases, with 9 bases left in between. The CDR3 contains 12 residues. The CDR3 sequence: CASSGPNEKLFF. The CDR3 DNA reads TGTGCCTCTTCGGGGCCTAATGAAAAACTGTTTTTT.

This clone came up a few times. This rearrangement joins TRBV4-1 to TRBJ1-2; TRBD1 matches 8 bases. V lost 4 bases and J lost 6; bases outside the gene matches: 13. Germline V gives CDR1 MGHRA, CDR2 YSYEKL. The CDR3 runs to 16 residues. The CDR3 here is CASSPGQGNRKDGYTF. CDR3 bases: TGCGCCAGCAGCCCTGGACAGGGTAATCGAAAGGATGGCTACACCTTC.

This sequence joins TRBV30 and TRBJ2-7; tentatively, D is TRBD1 (5 bases). The CDR3 extends over 15 amino acids. V lost 1 base and J lost 3, with 16 bases in between. Germline V gene data show CDR1 as GTSNPN and CDR2 as SVGIG (reference sequence). CDR3 in amino acids: CAWSAPRAGLYEQYF. The CDR3 DNA follows: TGTGCCTGGAGTGCCCCCCGGGCAGGGCTCTACGAGCAGTACTTC. Using reference TRBV30 and TRBJ2-7 for the parts outside the CDR3, the full variable domain is SQTIHQWPATLVQPVGSPLSLECTVEGTSNPNLYWYRQAAGRGLQLLFYSVGIGQISSEVPQNLSASRPQDRQFILSSKKLLLSDSGFYLCAWSAPRAGLYEQYFGPGTRLTVT.

This chain connects TRBV5-1 to TRBJ2-1; D might be TRBD1 (5 bases). The germline V gene encodes CDR1 SGHRS and CDR2 YFSETQ. The length of the CDR3 is 15 residues. V dropped 1 base and J dropped 10 bases, with 18 bases sitting between them. DNA of the CDR3: TGCGCCAGCAGCTTGCAGGGTTTGGTATCAGTGGAGCAGTTCTTC. Amino acids: CASSLQGLVSVEQFF.

The chain combines TRBV7-2 with TRBJ1-1, with D possibly being TRBD1 (5 bases). This CDR3 is built from 15 residues. The germline gives CDR1 SGHTA, CDR2 FQGNSA. V was cut by 1 base and J by 4 bases, with 13 bases left in between. The CDR3 region has the DNA TGTGCCAGCAGCTTAGTGCAGGCCGGGGGCACTGAAGCTTTCTTT. As protein: CASSLVQAGGTEAFF.

J is TRBJ1-1 and V is TRBV29-1, with TRBD1 matching over 8 bases. CDR3 size: 12 residues. Germline CDR1 and CDR2: SQVTM and ANQGSEA. Germline trimming cut 6 bases from V and 1 base from J; bases unmatched to any gene: 1. Here the CDR3 reads CSVDRENTEAFF. For the CDR3, the DNA is TGCAGCGTGGACAGGGAGAACACTGAAGCTTTCTTT.

The J gene is TRBJ1-1, the V gene TRBV6-5; D remains unclear. With 0 bases removed from V and 5 bases from J, the gap between germline ends came to 10 bases. Germline V gene lookup returns CDR1 MNHEY and CDR2 SVGAGI. The CDR3 is 14 residues long. CDR3 loop: CASSYSRGYTEAFF. Here the CDR3 DNA reads TGTGCCAGCAGTTACTCGCGGGGTTATACTGAAGCTTTCTTT.

This chain uses TRBV9 with TRBJ2-5, with TRBD2 identical over 8 bases. Germline trimming cut 4 bases from V and 5 bases from J; bases unmatched to any gene: 10. Germline values: CDR1 SGDLS, CDR2 YYNGEE. The CDR3 totals 15 residues. CDR3 amino acids: CASSPPGGGLETQYF. The CDR3 nucleotides are TGTGCCAGCAGCCCGCCGGGGGGGGGCCTTGAGACCCAGTACTTC.

This chain joins TRBV30 and TRBJ1-2; no definite D call. Germline V CDR1 and CDR2: GTSNPN, SVGIG (reference sequence). The CDR3 has 12 residues. The germline V and J ends were trimmed by 3 bases and 7 bases, with 12 bases remaining between them. The CDR3 DNA sequence: TGTGCCTGGAGGTCAGGATGGGCTGGCTACACCTTC. It specifies CAWRSGWAGYTF. The full variable domain, rest sourced from reference TRBV30 and TRBJ1-2, is SQTIHQWPATLVQPVGSPLSLECTVEGTSNPNLYWYRQAAGRGLQLLFYSVGIGQISSEVPQNLSASRPQDRQFILSSKKLLLSDSGFYLCAWRSGWAGYTFGSGTRLTVV.

The CDR3 bases are TGTGCCAGCAGCGTGAGGGATGTGGAGACCCAGTACTTC. Encoded protein: CASSVRDVETQYF. This rearrangement joins TRBV9 to TRBJ2-5; D may be TRBD2 (5 bases). Trimming stripped 2 bases from V and 5 bases from J, with 10 bases between. The length of the CDR3 is 13 residues. In germline, CDR1 is SGDLS, CDR2 YYNGEE.

The genes are TRBV4-2 and TRBJ1-2; D unresolved. The V end was cut by 2 bases, the J end by 5 bases, with 12 bases between. The CDR3 spans 14 residues. Looked up from germline, CDR1 is LGHNA and CDR2 is YNFKEQ. The CDR3 sequence is CASSQSSTEYGYTF. The CDR3 nucleotides are TGTGCCAGCAGCCAAAGTAGTACGGAATATGGCTACACCTTC.

A single count supports this clone. This chain joins TRBV15 and TRBJ2-7; D is possibly TRBD2 (6 bases). The germline V gene encodes CDR1 LNHNV and CDR2 YYDKDF (reference sequence). This CDR3 region has 14 residues. Trimming pared 0 bases from V and 6 bases from J, leaving 12 bases between. The CDR3 DNA is TGTGCCACCAGCAGAGATCGGGGGATCCGCGAGCAGTACTTC. Protein: CATSRDRGIREQYF.

The chain recombines TRBV5-6 with TRBJ2-7; 10 bases agree with TRBD1. Germline V gene data show CDR1 as SGHDT and CDR2 as YYEEEE. CDR3 length: 14 residues. The J segment lost 5 bases and the V segment lost 7 bases, leaving 9 bases of the junction unmatched. The CDR3 DNA is TGTGCCAGCGGAGAGACAGGGGGCTACAACGAGCAGTACTTC. Encoded protein: CASGETGGYNEQYF.

This clone was recorded only once. J is TRBJ2-7 and V is TRBV2, with D unclear. Germline V gene lookup returns CDR1 SNHLY and CDR2 FYNNEI. CDR3 length equals 11 residues. V lost 1 base to trimming and J lost 6 bases, with 4 bases between them. The CDR3 DNA reads as TGTGCCAGCAGTGAAGAGGCCGAGCAGTACTTC. It encodes CASSEEAEQYF. The full variable domain, in which reference TRBV2 and TRBJ2-7 provide the parts outside the CDR3, is EPEVTQTPSHQVTQMGQEVILRCVPISNHLYFYWYRQILGQKVEFLVSFYNNEISEKSEIFDDQFSVERPDGSNFTLKIRSTKLEDSAMYFCASSEEAEQYFGPGTRLTVT.

This chain links TRBV29-1 with TRBJ1-2; D gene uncertain. Germline values: CDR1 SQVTM, CDR2 ANQGSEA. The CDR3 has 12 amino acids. Trimming stripped 4 bases from V and 6 bases from J, with 12 bases between. DNA of the CDR3: TGCAGCGTTGGAGGGTGGGAGGATGGCTACACCTTC. This sequence encodes CSVGGWEDGYTF.

The chain is built from TRBV4-1 and TRBJ2-7, with D possibly matching TRBD2 (6 bases). Trimming left V 0 bases short and J 1 base short, with 10 bases between. CDR1 and CDR2 (germline): MGHRA, YSYEKL. This CDR3 comprises 15 residues. The DNA of the CDR3 is TGCGCCAGCAGCCAAGAACCGGGACTTTCCTACGAGCAGTACTTC. It yields the protein CASSQEPGLSYEQYF.

This clone was detected only a few times. The chain uses TRBV6-5 and TRBJ2-6; no firm D call. The germline V gene encodes CDR1 MNHEY and CDR2 SVGAGI. Trimming removed 5 bases from V and 4 bases from J, with 12 bases in between. This CDR3 contains 15 residues. The CDR3 sequence: CASSPSGTGANVLTF. The CDR3 coding sequence is TGTGCCAGCAGTCCCTCAGGTACCGGGGCCAACGTCCTGACTTTC.

V is TRBV2 and J is TRBJ2-3; 8 bases are a match to TRBD2. The germline CDR1 and CDR2 sequences are SNHLY and FYNNEI. This CDR3 has 14 amino acids. The junction had 3 bases not matched to a gene; V was cut back by 6 bases and J by 1 base. The CDR3 protein is CASRSGGGTDTQYF. CDR3 in DNA: TGTGCCAGCAGAAGCGGGGGAGGCACAGATACGCAGTATTTT.

This chain connects TRBV5-1 to TRBJ2-7; no reliable D call. Trimming removed 7 bases from V and 0 bases from J, with 14 bases in between. Germline lookup yields CDR1 SGHRS and CDR2 YFSETQ. The CDR3 is 14 amino acids. The CDR3 nucleotides read TGCGCCAGCCAGGCGGCGGATAGCTCCTACGAGCAGTACTTC. It yields the protein CASQAADSSYEQYF.

This chain joins TRBV4-1 and TRBJ1-6, with D maybe TRBD1 (5 bases). The V end was cut by 0 bases, the J end by 6 bases, with 12 bases between. CDR1 MGHRA and CDR2 YSYEKL come from the germline V gene. This CDR3 is built from 16 residues. CDR3 in DNA: TGCGCCAGCAGCCAAGATAAAGACAGAGTTAATTCACCCCTCCACTTT. This encodes CASSQDKDRVNSPLHF.

This clone was picked up a small number of times. Other DNA sequences within the sample encode an identical CDR3. The chain couples TRBV29-1 to TRBJ1-4; 9 positions agree with TRBD1. Trimming at V came to 4 bases and at J to 6 bases, leaving 6 bases not matched to a gene. This CDR3 region has 14 residues. Germline V CDR1 and CDR2: SQVTM, ANQGSEA. The CDR3 DNA follows: TGCAGCGTTGGAGGGGGACAGGGCCATGAAAAACTGTTTTTT. Its translation: CSVGGGQGHEKLFF.

J is TRBJ1-1 and V is TRBV7-2; no clear D gene. The CDR3 has 13 amino acids. Germline loops: CDR1 SGHTA, CDR2 FQGNSA. V was cut by 2 bases and J by 1 base, with 5 bases left in between. The chain's CDR3 is CASSLTQNTEAFF. The CDR3 DNA reads as TGTGCCAGCAGCTTAACGCAGAACACTGAAGCTTTCTTT.

In its sample, this clone was seen a few times. J is TRBJ1-6 and V is TRBV10-3; maybe TRBD1 (6 bases). The length of the CDR3 is 15 residues. Germline V CDR1 and CDR2: ENHRY, SYGVKD. V lost 5 bases and J lost 7, with 15 bases in between. The CDR3 region is CAISPSDRNNSPLHF. The CDR3 nucleotides read TGTGCCATCAGTCCTTCGGACAGAAACAATTCACCCCTCCACTTT.